Listed below are T cell receptor beta chains from one sample, sequenced in a study of cytomegalovirus exposure and HLA in healthy donors. Libraries were prepared by immunoSEQ multiplex PCR; TCRdb keeps only in-frame clonotypes and omits some of them. The data show tens of thousands of clones, approximately 82% seen once. The sequenced material came from PBMCs. All receptors come from a man aged 50 to 60 in good health and CMV-seronegative. Both conserved end residues are part of each CDR3. D genes are given only for firm matches. Clone size is stated in some rows and not others, as once, few, many or a class when expanded.

J gene,V gene,D gene,clone size,CDR3 DNA,CDR3 protein
TRBJ2-3,TRBV5-1,TRBD2,once,TGCGCCAGCACCCCGGGGGGGGGCACAGATACGCAGTATTTT,CASTPGGGTDTQYF
TRBJ2-7,TRBV18,.,once,TGTGCCAGCTCACTCGATCCGGGCTACGAGCAGTACTTC,CASSLDPGYEQYF
TRBJ2-1,TRBV9,TRBD2,.,TGTGCCAGCAGCACCAATCCTCTAGCGGGGGGTCTCTCCTACAATGAGCAGTTCTTC,CASSTNPLAGGLSYNEQFF
TRBJ2-2,TRBV4-1,.,.,TGCGCCAGCAGCCAAGGGAGGTGGGGCGGGGAGCTGTTTTTT,CASSQGRWGGELFF
TRBJ1-2,TRBV6-1,.,.,TGTGCCAGCAGTGATGGTTGGGGGCAGGGCTACACCTTC,CASSDGWGQGYTF
TRBJ2-6,TRBV29-1,.,few,TGCAGCGCCTCGGACATGTCTGGGGCCAACGTCCTGACTTTC,CSASDMSGANVLTF
TRBJ2-4,TRBV6-1,TRBD1,.,TGTGCCAGCACGCCGGACAGGGTAGATGACATTCAGTACTTC,CASTPDRVDDIQYF
TRBJ2-7,TRBV5-4,.,.,TGTGCCAGCAGCTTGGACAGGATCTACGAGCAGTACTTC,CASSLDRIYEQYF
TRBJ1-6,TRBV28,TRBD1,.,TGTGCCAGCAGTACGGACAGGGAAGATTCACCCCTCCACTTT,CASSTDREDSPLHF
TRBJ1-2,TRBV7-2,TRBD1,.,TGTGCCAGCAGCTCCGAGACAGGGTACTTGGGTGGCTACACCTTC,CASSSETGYLGGYTF
TRBJ2-7,TRBV18,.,.,TGTGCCAGCTCACCCTACAGGGTAAACGAGCAGTACTTC,CASSPYRVNEQYF
TRBJ2-7,TRBV27,TRBD1,.,TGTGCCAGCAGTTCGTCGACAGGGGCCTACGAGCAGTACTTC,CASSSSTGAYEQYF
TRBJ1-2,TRBV5-1,TRBD1,.,TGCGCCAGCAGCCTGGTGACAGGGGGCGATGGCTACACCTTC,CASSLVTGGDGYTF
TRBJ1-3,TRBV5-6,TRBD1,.,TGTGCCAGCACCTCGACAGGGGCCTCTGGAAACACCATATATTTT,CASTSTGASGNTIYF
TRBJ2-5,TRBV7-2,TRBD2,.,TGTGCCAGCGTAGGAACCAAAGCGGGGGTAGGGACCCAGTACTTC,CASVGTKAGVGTQYF
TRBJ1-2,TRBV7-9,TRBD1,.,TGTGCCAGCGCCGGGACAGGGGTTCGGAATGGCTACACCTTC,CASAGTGVRNGYTF
TRBJ1-4,TRBV18,TRBD1,.,TGTGCCAGCTCACCACCGATGTCACAGGGGCGCGAGGGTGAAAAACTGTTTTTT,CASSPPMSQGREGEKLFF
TRBJ2-7,TRBV5-1,TRBD1,.,TGCGCCAGCAGCGGGACAGGGAAGAACTCCTACGAGCAGTACTTC,CASSGTGKNSYEQYF
TRBJ2-7,TRBV10-3,TRBD2,.,TGTGCCGCGGGGGGTCCTTACGAGCAGTACTTC,CAAGGPYEQYF
TRBJ2-1,TRBV19,.,few,TGTGCCAGTAGTATCTCCTTCGGGGGTGAGCAGTTCTTC,CASSISFGGEQFF
TRBJ2-2,TRBV4-3,TRBD1,.,TGCGCCAGCAGCCCCGGGACAGGGCGGGTAAATGTCGGGGAGCTGTTTTTT,CASSPGTGRVNVGELFF
TRBJ2-1,TRBV5-1,.,.,TGCGCCAGCAGCTTGGTATCGTCTAGCTCCTACAATGAGCAGTTCTTC,CASSLVSSSSYNEQFF
TRBJ1-2,TRBV4-2,TRBD1,few,TGTGCCAGCAGCCAAGATAGTCCAGGGGGCAACTATGGCTACACCTTC,CASSQDSPGGNYGYTF
TRBJ1-4,TRBV6-1,.,.,TGTGCCAGCAGGGGGACACCCAATGAAAAACTGTTTTTT,CASRGTPNEKLFF
TRBJ2-7,TRBV11-2,TRBD2,.,TGTGCCAGCAGCTTCGGGGGGGTGTCCTACGAGCAGTACTTC,CASSFGGVSYEQYF
TRBJ1-6,TRBV4-3,.,.,TGCGCCAGCAGCCGAAAGGACAGCAGTTATTCACCCCTCCACTTT,CASSRKDSSYSPLHF
TRBJ2-2,TRBV5-1,.,.,TGCGCCAGCAGCTTGTCGACACAAGCGAACACCGGGGAGCTGTTTTTT,CASSLSTQANTGELFF
TRBJ2-7,TRBV9,.,once,TGTGCCAGCAGCCCCCAACCATCGGGGAATACCTACGAGCAGTACTTC,CASSPQPSGNTYEQYF
TRBJ2-1,TRBV2,TRBD1,.,TGTGCCAGCAGGGGACAGGGTTTTACTACTGAGCAGTTCTTC,CASRGQGFTTEQFF
TRBJ1-4,TRBV11-2,.,.,TGTGCCAGCAGCTCTGATGAAAAACTGTTTTTT,CASSSDEKLFF
TRBJ2-7,TRBV9,TRBD2,.,TGTGCCAGCAGCGTCGACTCTAGCGGGGTCTCCTACGAGCAGTACTTC,CASSVDSSGVSYEQYF
TRBJ1-1,TRBV14,.,once,TGTGCCAGCAGCCAAAAAAGCGACGCGGGGGCTTTCTTT,CASSQKSDAGAFF
TRBJ2-2,TRBV28,.,.,TGTGCCAGCAGTTTATGGAGGGAGAGAAACACCGGGGAGCTGTTTTTT,CASSLWRERNTGELFF
TRBJ1-1,TRBV5-4,.,.,TGTGCCAGCAGCTTGGCGGGGGGTACGAACACTGAAGCTTTCTTT,CASSLAGGTNTEAFF
TRBJ2-2,TRBV18,.,.,TGTGCCAGCTCGCAGGGACATTCGAACACCGGGGAGCTGTTTTTT,CASSQGHSNTGELFF
TRBJ2-1,TRBV6-5,.,.,TGTGCCAGCAGTCTAGACTCTACTTCCTACAATGAGCAGTTCTTC,CASSLDSTSYNEQFF
TRBJ2-7,TRBV28,TRBD1,.,TGTGCCAGCAGATTGGACAGGGTCTACGAGCAGTACTTC,CASRLDRVYEQYF
TRBJ2-7,TRBV11-2,TRBD2,.,TGTGCCAGCAGAGGGACTAGCGGTCCCTACGAGCAGTACTTC,CASRGTSGPYEQYF
TRBJ2-7,TRBV19,.,.,TGTGCCAGTAGGACCAACAGGTTCGAGCCCTACGAGCAGTACTTC,CASRTNRFEPYEQYF
TRBJ2-3,TRBV6-6,TRBD2,.,TGTGCCAGCAGTTCGCCGCGGGGGTACACAGATACGCAGTATTTT,CASSSPRGYTDTQYF
TRBJ2-1,TRBV7-2,TRBD1,.,TGTGCCAGCAGCTTTGACAGGGGGCGCGTCAATGAGCAGTTCTTC,CASSFDRGRVNEQFF
TRBJ1-2,TRBV28,.,.,TGTGCCAGCAGTAGCGGGGGCGGGCAGGGCAACTATGGCTACACCTTC,CASSSGGGQGNYGYTF
TRBJ1-1,TRBV19,.,.,TGTGCCAGCTCCGAAGGGCTGGGAGGGCTTCGGAACACTGAAGCTTTCTTT,CASSEGLGGLRNTEAFF
TRBJ2-7,TRBV6-6,TRBD2,.,TGTGCCAGCAGCCTGCAAGGGACTACCTCCTACGAGCAGTACTTC,CASSLQGTTSYEQYF
TRBJ1-4,TRBV5-1,TRBD1,.,TGCGCCAGCAGCATAACAGGGGCAACTAATGAAAAACTGTTTTTT,CASSITGATNEKLFF
TRBJ2-7,TRBV5-1,.,.,TGCGCCAGCAGGACAGGTCTTAGCTCCTACGAGCAGTACTTC,CASRTGLSSYEQYF
TRBJ1-1,TRBV5-1,TRBD1,.,TGCGCCAGCAGCTTGCAGGGGGTCGACACTGAAGCTTTCTTT,CASSLQGVDTEAFF
TRBJ1-2,TRBV6-1,.,.,TGTGCCAGCAGCCATACCCTGGGGGCGACCAATGGCTACACCTTC,CASSHTLGATNGYTF
TRBJ2-7,TRBV9,TRBD1,.,TGTGCCAGCAGCGTAGAGGGGGCTTCCTACGAGCAGTACTTC,CASSVEGASYEQYF
TRBJ2-6,TRBV4-2,.,few,TGTGCCAGCAGCAAAAGCGAAGGTTCGGTCGGGGCCAACGTCCTGACTTTC,CASSKSEGSVGANVLTF
TRBJ1-1,TRBV28,.,.,TGTGCCAGCAGTGCGTTCGGCACTGAAGCTTTCTTT,CASSAFGTEAFF